This T cell receptor (beta chain) was obtained from a study of Graves' ophthalmopathy and Graves' hyperthyroidism (dated by TCRdb to 2016 to 2018). Background for the entire study: Peripheral blood was collected at initial diagnosis, before any treatment. To tell Graves' ophthalmopathy apart from Graves' hyperthyroidism, and to predict which patients would progress to ophthalmopathy, the study relied on TCR beta repertoire signatures. In total, 135 blood samples were TCR-sequenced: approximately 42 ophthalmopathy, some 72 hyperthyroidism and approximately 17 hyperthyroidism-to-ophthalmopathy patients. A discovery set of 100 patients (roughly 41 ophthalmopathy, about 58 stable hyperthyroidism) was enrolled to explore V-J signatures distinguishing ophthalmopathy from hyperthyroidism. An independent validation cohort comprised fewer than 20 hyperthyroidism patients and over 15 patients who later progressed from hyperthyroidism to ophthalmopathy. In about six hyperthyroidism patients, T-cell repertoires of thyroid tissue and blood were compared. Following sampling, methimazole starting at 30 mg daily was administered to hyperthyroidism patients, and high-dose intravenous methylprednisolone was administered to ophthalmopathy patients. The approximately 98 discovery patients were randomly divided into training and test sets at a 7:3 ratio. Here is what the overall study found, with its caveats: Among expanded thyroid clonotypes with frequency above 0.001, most also showed up in blood, which suggests that blood repertoires may reflect the thyroid immune response. In cross-validation, the 13-signature model distinguished ophthalmopathy from stable hyperthyroidism with 87.88% sensitivity and around 81% specificity, while in the test set the corresponding values were about 80% and 75%. In validation, the model predicted ophthalmopathy progression with more than 70% sensitivity and about 77% specificity; more than ten predicted patients were CT-confirmed with GO in a median of roughly 6.8 months. Sample size was not statistically predetermined, and group allocation was not concealed from the investigators.

Hyperthyroidism was defined as stable when no progression to ophthalmopathy occurred within 18 months of follow-up. Hyperthyroidism patients were newly diagnosed, with disease duration under 2 months, and aged 18 to 65 years. Patients with other autoimmune diseases, uncontrolled infections, pregnancy or lactation were excluded. Diagnosis was based on clinical symptoms, serum thyroxine, TRAb, thyroid ultrasound and orbital computed tomography. Using Ficoll-Paque density gradient centrifugation, PBMCs were isolated from about 10 ml of fresh peripheral blood. Trizol reagent was used to extract the total RNA, and its quality was then checked on an Agilent 2100 Bioanalyzer. Trimming accounts for 4 bases at V and 0 bases at J, while the number of junction bases matched to no gene is 9. CDR1 and CDR2, looked up from the germline V gene (reference sequence), are LGHDT and YNNKEL. Taken from cysteine to phenylalanine, the CDR3 has 17 residues. The kept DNA is CDR3 alone, 51 bases in frame from the first base.

A remark on this clonotype: It lacks a known antigen. Base qualities were left out, and no much larger clone turns up one base away.

For repertoire sequencing, the TCR beta CDR3 regions were amplified from RNA transcripts. A first-round RT-PCR used HTBI primers with the Qiagen OneStep RT-PCR kit, followed by a second-round multiplex PCR, size selection and purification. Libraries were sequenced paired-end with 100 bp reads on an Illumina HiSeq2000. As for the original processing: Reads were processed with SOAPnuke, discarding reads with adapters, uncalled bases, mean Phred below 15, or no exact constant-primer or identifier match. COPE v1.2.5 was used to merge the high-quality paired reads. Each unique nucleotide sequence was treated as a clonotype, and MiTCR v1.1 was used to align the clonotypes to the IMGT TRB V, D and J references. The analysis was limited to V-J combinations with a frequency above 0.0001, which together covered roughly 99% of repertoires. For each V-J combination, a TCR clonal expansion and chaos score was defined as the ratio of F50 clonal expansion to chaos observed in the TCRdist matrix. Welch's t-statistics and random forest were used to narrow the features down to more than 10 V-J combinations, which were then fed into a naive Bayes classifier. Thyroid-blood repertoire similarity was quantified with the Morisita-Horn index. TCRdb trimmed public reads at Q25 via fastp, called clones via MiXCR and kept in-frame beta chains. Rows with a matching CDR3 protein are joined into one entry that keeps the most common DNA and genes. These V and J calls derive from TCRdb rather than the authors' analysis. The sample contains 620,000 or so distinct CDR3 sequences, over 20% of them found a single time. More than 5.5% of the sample is taken by the ten largest.

Material: peripheral blood. The V gene is TRBV3-1 and the J gene is TRBJ2-5, with TRBD2 identical over 9 junction bases. The receptor's source is a young woman with stable Graves' hyperthyroidism. Some clones in this sample may be carry-over from other donors' samples. Donor details come from another sample of the same person, matched by shared clones. The bases read TGTGCCAGCAGCCCGTGGACTAGCGAGACGTACCAAGAGACCCAGTACTTC. It is translated as CASSPWTSETYQETQYF.